The rows below give T cell receptor beta chains drawn from one sample of a study of T cell responses to AZD1222 COVID-19 vaccine. Produced via immunoSEQ multiplex PCR; TCRdb's table is partial and in-frame only. The sample lists roughly 150,000 clones; roughly nine tenths were seen once. Here the sequenced sample was peripheral blood, taken on day 0 of AZD1222 vaccination. Receptors originate from an adult in good health. CDR3s include the opening cysteine and the closing phenylalanine or tryptophan.

TRBV11-2	TRBJ1-1	CASSLVFISGRGVDTEAFF
TRBV28	TRBJ1-2	CASSLRGQADGYTF
TRBV19	TRBJ1-1	CASSTQIRRITEAFF
TRBV9	TRBJ1-5	CASSGGASGLDQPQHF
TRBV6-2/TRBV6-3	TRBJ1-1	CASSGNTEAFF
TRBV7-9	TRBJ2-1	CASSFSGNYNEQFF
TRBV27	TRBJ2-2	CASTAVDLGNTGELFF
TRBV27	TRBJ2-5	CASSFGSEETQYF
TRBV13	TRBJ2-3	CASSLTGVQDTQYF
TRBV4-3	TRBJ2-7	CASSQSFGTGGEEQYF
TRBV5-4	TRBJ2-3	CAIPGVAGVADTQYF